These T cell receptor beta chains were read from a single sample in a study of blood T cell repertoires in COVID-19. Profiling relied on immunoSEQ multiplex PCR, and the TCRdb table lists in-frame clones only, not all of them. The table records some 130,000 clones, 79% of them present only once. The specimen was peripheral blood. Receptor source: a woman of 80 years or more with acute or convalescent COVID-19. Each CDR3 is given with its conserved first and last residue. A D gene is named only where the DNA matches it firmly. Expanded clones are given a class, and other clones once, few, many or no size at all.

CDR3: CASRGLAGGQYNEQFF; DNA: TGTGCCAGTAGAGGACTAGCGGGAGGGCAATACAATGAGCAGTTCTTC; D: TRBD2; V: TRBV19; size: -; J: TRBJ2-1; length: 16
CDR3: CAWSRTGVDYGYTF; DNA: TGTGCCTGGAGCAGGACAGGGGTTGACTATGGCTACACCTTC; D: TRBD1; V: TRBV30; size: -; J: TRBJ1-2; length: 14
CDR3: CASSRPGEGGTEAFF; DNA: TGTGCCAGCTCACGACCGGGCGAAGGAGGCACTGAAGCTTTCTTT; D: -; V: TRBV18; size: -; J: TRBJ1-1; length: 15
CDR3: CASSAGRETQYF; DNA: TGTGCCAGCAGCGCAGGGCGGGAGACCCAGTACTTC; D: -; V: TRBV12-3/TRBV12-4; size: once; J: TRBJ2-5; length: 12
CDR3: CASSQERGVYEQYF; DNA: TGTGCCAGCAGCCAGGAGCGGGGGGTATACGAGCAGTACTTC; D: TRBD2; V: TRBV7-2; size: -; J: TRBJ2-7; length: 14
CDR3: CASSSTGVGYTF; DNA: TGTGCCAGTAGCAGTACAGGGGTCGGCTACACCTTC; D: TRBD1; V: TRBV19; size: -; J: TRBJ1-2; length: 12
CDR3: CASSPPGLTGELFF; DNA: TGCGCCAGCAGCCCTCCGGGTTTGACCGGGGAGCTGTTTTTT; D: -; V: TRBV5-1; size: -; J: TRBJ2-2; length: 14
CDR3: CATSRGGTGGYTDTQYF; DNA: TGTGCCACCAGCAGAGGGGGAACAGGGGGCTACACAGATACGCAGTATTTT; D: TRBD1; V: TRBV15; size: once; J: TRBJ2-3; length: 17
CDR3: CASSFQGQGANEQFF; DNA: TGTGCCAGCAGTTTTCAGGGACAGGGGGCGAATGAGCAGTTCTTC; D: TRBD1; V: TRBV28; size: -; J: TRBJ2-1; length: 15
CDR3: CASSLGQFYGYTF; DNA: TGTGCCAGCAGCCTGGGACAGTTCTATGGCTACACCTTC; D: TRBD1; V: TRBV12-3/TRBV12-4; size: -; J: TRBJ1-2; length: 13
CDR3: CASGRTGLNTEAFF; DNA: TGTGCCAGTGGTAGGACAGGCCTGAACACTGAAGCTTTCTTT; D: TRBD1; V: TRBV19; size: -; J: TRBJ1-1; length: 14
CDR3: CASSPSRVGNTEAFF; DNA: TGTGCCAGCAGCCCGAGCAGGGTCGGGAACACTGAAGCTTTCTTT; D: -; V: TRBV3-1/TRBV3-2; size: -; J: TRBJ1-1; length: 15
CDR3: CASSQLAGNYNEQFF; DNA: TGCGCCAGCAGCCAACTAGCGGGGAATTACAATGAGCAGTTCTTC; D: TRBD2; V: TRBV4-3; size: -; J: TRBJ2-1; length: 15
CDR3: CASSSQNTEAFF; DNA: TGCGCCAGCAGCTCACAAAACACTGAAGCTTTCTTT; D: -; V: TRBV5-1; size: -; J: TRBJ1-1; length: 12
CDR3: CASSFPERAGSGANVLTF; DNA: TGTGCCAGCAGCTTCCCGGAGCGGGCTGGATCTGGGGCCAACGTCCTGACTTTC; D: -; V: TRBV7-3; size: -; J: TRBJ2-6; length: 18
CDR3: CASSMGRNQPQHF; DNA: TGTGCCAGTAGTATGGGGCGAAATCAGCCCCAGCATTTT; D: -; V: TRBV19; size: -; J: TRBJ1-5; length: 13
CDR3: CATHPGTGIGELFF; DNA: TGTGCCACTCACCCCGGGACAGGCATCGGGGAGCTGTTTTTT; D: TRBD1; V: TRBV19; size: -; J: TRBJ2-2; length: 14
CDR3: CASSFHGNTIYF; DNA: TGTGCCAGCAGTTTTCATGGAAACACCATATATTTT; D: -; V: TRBV6-2/TRBV6-3; size: once; J: TRBJ1-3; length: 12
CDR3: CASSVDGQTQYF; DNA: TGTGCCAGCAGTGTTGATGGGCAGACCCAGTACTTC; D: -; V: TRBV2; size: -; J: TRBJ2-5; length: 12
CDR3: CASRGRDRGLDEQFF; DNA: TGTGCCAGCAGAGGACGGGACAGGGGGCTGGATGAGCAGTTCTTC; D: TRBD1; V: TRBV11-2; size: -; J: TRBJ2-1; length: 15
CDR3: CAISEAGLPNEKLFF; DNA: TGTGCCATCAGTGAGGCAGGGTTGCCTAATGAAAAACTGTTTTTT; D: -; V: TRBV10-3; size: few; J: TRBJ1-4; length: 15
CDR3: CASSGDRAINQPQHF; DNA: TGTGCCAGCAGTGGGGACAGGGCGATTAATCAGCCCCAGCATTTT; D: TRBD1; V: TRBV2; size: -; J: TRBJ1-5; length: 15
CDR3: CASSLILTGTQF; DNA: TGTGCCAGCAGTCTGATCCTAACCGGGACACAATTC; D: -; V: TRBV28; size: -; J: TRBJ2-7; length: 12
CDR3: CASSLVGTWGHPQYF; DNA: TGTGCCAGCAGCTTAGTGGGTACCTGGGGACACCCCCAGTATTTT; D: -; V: TRBV11-3; size: once; J: TRBJ2-3; length: 15
CDR3: CASSQASGNGELFF; DNA: TGTGCCAGCAGCCAAGCCTCAGGGAACGGGGAGCTGTTTTTT; D: -; V: TRBV3-1/TRBV3-2; size: -; J: TRBJ2-2; length: 14
CDR3: CASSQGFSGGQQETQYF; DNA: TGTGCCAGCAGTCAGGGGTTTAGCGGGGGCCAACAAGAGACCCAGTACTTC; D: TRBD2; V: TRBV11-2; size: -; J: TRBJ2-5; length: 17
CDR3: CASSQGLAGPTDTQYF; DNA: TGCGCCAGCAGCCAAGGACTAGCGGGGCCAACAGATACGCAGTATTTT; D: TRBD2; V: TRBV5-1; size: -; J: TRBJ2-3; length: 16
CDR3: CASSRSGVSYNEQFF; DNA: TGTGCCAGTAGCCGTTCGGGGGTATCCTACAATGAGCAGTTCTTC; D: -; V: TRBV19; size: -; J: TRBJ2-1; length: 15
CDR3: CASSVGARGYTF; DNA: TGTGCCAGCAGCGTAGGGGCGCGAGGCTACACCTTC; D: -; V: TRBV9; size: -; J: TRBJ1-2; length: 12
CDR3: CASSLAPQGVNTEAFF; DNA: TGTGCCAGCAGTCTAGCCCCACAGGGAGTGAACACTGAAGCTTTCTTT; D: -; V: TRBV3-1/TRBV3-2; size: -; J: TRBJ1-1; length: 16
CDR3: CASTPGTSVSTDTQYF; DNA: TGTGCCAGCACCCCAGGGACTAGCGTTAGCACAGATACGCAGTATTTT; D: TRBD2; V: TRBV28; size: once; J: TRBJ2-3; length: 16
CDR3: CASSRLAGEVDEQFF; DNA: TGTGCCAGCAGTCGACTAGCGGGAGAGGTGGATGAGCAGTTCTTC; D: TRBD2; V: TRBV6-6; size: -; J: TRBJ2-1; length: 15
CDR3: CASSLVRTGGQFF; DNA: TGTGCCAGCAGCTTAGTCAGGACCGGAGGGCAGTTCTTC; D: -; V: TRBV7-2; size: -; J: TRBJ2-1; length: 13
CDR3: CAGRDTGELFF; DNA: TGTGCTGGGCGGGACACCGGGGAGCTGTTTTTT; D: -; V: TRBV10-3; size: -; J: TRBJ2-2; length: 11
CDR3: CASSYMRELNEQFF; DNA: TGTGCCAGCAGCTATATGCGGGAGCTCAATGAGCAGTTCTTC; D: TRBD2; V: TRBV5-4; size: -; J: TRBJ2-1; length: 14
CDR3: CASSLVADDPLFF; DNA: TGTGCCAGCAGCTTGGTTGCGGATGACCCCTTGTTCTTC; D: -; V: TRBV5-4; size: -; J: TRBJ2-1; length: 13
CDR3: CASSLGPQGSAEDEQYF; DNA: TGCGCCAGCAGCTTGGGACCTCAGGGGTCAGCCGAGGACGAGCAGTACTTC; D: -; V: TRBV5-1; size: -; J: TRBJ2-7; length: 17
CDR3: CASSDNRGRGEQYF; DNA: TGCGCCAGCAGTGACAACAGGGGGCGAGGGGAGCAGTACTTC; D: TRBD1; V: TRBV10-1; size: -; J: TRBJ2-7; length: 14
CDR3: CASSLDSRYEQYF; DNA: TGTGCCAGCAGTTTGGACAGTCGCTACGAGCAGTACTTC; D: -; V: TRBV7-3; size: -; J: TRBJ2-7; length: 13
CDR3: CASSVLGNGDYGYTF; DNA: TGTGCCAGCAGCGTACTCGGGAATGGGGACTATGGCTACACCTTC; D: -; V: TRBV9; size: few; J: TRBJ1-2; length: 15
CDR3: CASSVGRGGGSYTF; DNA: TGTGCCAGCAGCGTAGGAAGAGGGGGCGGGAGCTACACCTTC; D: TRBD1; V: TRBV9; size: -; J: TRBJ1-2; length: 14
CDR3: CAGQGALAGVYEQYF; DNA: TGTGCCGGCCAGGGGGCACTAGCGGGGGTCTACGAGCAGTACTTC; D: TRBD2; V: TRBV2; size: -; J: TRBJ2-7; length: 15
CDR3: CASSLARGAGEQYF; DNA: TGCGCCAGCAGCTTGGCCAGAGGCGCGGGGGAGCAGTACTTC; D: -; V: TRBV5-1; size: many; J: TRBJ2-7; length: 14
CDR3: CASSVAGGRAGTDTQYF; DNA: TGTGCCAGCAGCGTAGCCGGCGGGAGGGCCGGCACAGATACGCAGTATTTT; D: TRBD2; V: TRBV9; size: -; J: TRBJ2-3; length: 17
CDR3: CASSQDGQGARTEAFF; DNA: TGTGCCAGCAGCCAAGATGGACAGGGGGCGCGGACTGAAGCTTTCTTT; D: TRBD1; V: TRBV4-2; size: -; J: TRBJ1-1; length: 16
CDR3: CASSLRSAGGPADTQYF; DNA: TGTGCCAGCAGTTTACGTAGCGCGGGGGGGCCGGCAGATACGCAGTATTTT; D: TRBD2; V: TRBV6-2/TRBV6-3; size: -; J: TRBJ2-3; length: 17